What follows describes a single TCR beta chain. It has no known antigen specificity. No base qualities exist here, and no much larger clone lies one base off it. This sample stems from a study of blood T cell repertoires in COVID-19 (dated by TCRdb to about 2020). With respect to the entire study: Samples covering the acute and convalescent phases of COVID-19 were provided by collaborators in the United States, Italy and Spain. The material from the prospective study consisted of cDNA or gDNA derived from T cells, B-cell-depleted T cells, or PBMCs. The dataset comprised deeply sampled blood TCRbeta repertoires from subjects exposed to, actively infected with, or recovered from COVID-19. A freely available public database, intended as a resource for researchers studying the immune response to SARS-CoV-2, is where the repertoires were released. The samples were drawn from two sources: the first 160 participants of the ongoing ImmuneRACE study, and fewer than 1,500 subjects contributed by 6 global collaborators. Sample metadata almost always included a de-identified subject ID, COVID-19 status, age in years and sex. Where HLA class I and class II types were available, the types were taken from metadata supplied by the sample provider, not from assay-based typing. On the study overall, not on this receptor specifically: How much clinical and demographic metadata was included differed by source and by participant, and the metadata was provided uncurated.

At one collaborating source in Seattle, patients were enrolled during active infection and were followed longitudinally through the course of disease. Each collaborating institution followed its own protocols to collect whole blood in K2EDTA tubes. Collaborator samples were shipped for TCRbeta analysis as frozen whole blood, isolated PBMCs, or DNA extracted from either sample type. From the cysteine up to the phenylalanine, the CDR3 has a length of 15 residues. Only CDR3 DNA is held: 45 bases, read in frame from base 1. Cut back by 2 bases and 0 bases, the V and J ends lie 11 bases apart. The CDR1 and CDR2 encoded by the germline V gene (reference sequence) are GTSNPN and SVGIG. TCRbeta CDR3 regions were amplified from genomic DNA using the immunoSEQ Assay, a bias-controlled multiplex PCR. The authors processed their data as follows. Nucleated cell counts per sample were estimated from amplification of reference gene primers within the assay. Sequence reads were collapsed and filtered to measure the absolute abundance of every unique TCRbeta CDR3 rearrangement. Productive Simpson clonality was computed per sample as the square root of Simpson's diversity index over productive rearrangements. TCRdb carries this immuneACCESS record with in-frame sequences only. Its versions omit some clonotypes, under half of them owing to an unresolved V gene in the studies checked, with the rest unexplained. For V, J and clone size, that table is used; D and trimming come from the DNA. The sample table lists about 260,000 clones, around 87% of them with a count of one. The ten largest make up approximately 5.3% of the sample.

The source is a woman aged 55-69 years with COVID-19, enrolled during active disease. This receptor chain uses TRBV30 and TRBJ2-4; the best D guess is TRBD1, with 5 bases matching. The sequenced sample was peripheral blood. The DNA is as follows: TGTGCCTGGAGTCAGGACACCGTAGCCAAAAACATTCAGTACTTC. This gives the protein CAWSQDTVAKNIQYF.